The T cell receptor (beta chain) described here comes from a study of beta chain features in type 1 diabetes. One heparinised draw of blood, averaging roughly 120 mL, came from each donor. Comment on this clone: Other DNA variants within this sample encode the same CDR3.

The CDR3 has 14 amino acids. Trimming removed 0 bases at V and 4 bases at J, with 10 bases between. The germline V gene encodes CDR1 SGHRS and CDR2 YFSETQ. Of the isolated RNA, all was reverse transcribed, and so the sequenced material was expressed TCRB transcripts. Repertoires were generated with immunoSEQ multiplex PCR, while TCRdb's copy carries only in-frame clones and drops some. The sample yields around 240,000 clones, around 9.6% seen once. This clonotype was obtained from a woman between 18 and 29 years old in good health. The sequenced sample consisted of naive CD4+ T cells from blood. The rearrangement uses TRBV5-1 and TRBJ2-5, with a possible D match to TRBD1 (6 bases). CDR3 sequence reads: CASSLVGGRETQYF. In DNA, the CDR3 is TGCGCCAGCAGCTTGGTTGGGGGCCGAGAGACCCAGTACTTC.